One TCR beta chain is described in this entry. No antigen is known for it. The source of the sample is a study of identical twins. Points from the study as a whole: Cord blood beta clonotypes that were abundant carried fewer insertions, and memory repertoires showed no such trend.

TCRdb reprocessed the 5' RACE reads with MiXCR, giving one entry per CDR3 protein. This table holds about 690,000 distinct CDR3 sequences, 21% found once. The data also belong to a second study, concerning T cells expressing NK-cell markers. From that second work: Sorted T-cell subsets CD3+CD56+NKG2C+, CD3+CD56+NKG2C- and CD3+CD56-NKG2C+ were TCR beta-sequenced. Of CD8+ T cells, about 1.0-7.5% belonged to dominant NKG2C+ clonotypes in six donors. A few of the donors also had these clonotypes leading their CD3+CD56-NKG2C+ fraction.

The sample consisted of PBMCs. The TCR was taken from a young woman in good health.

Here the CDR3 DNA reads TGTGCCAGCAGCTCCCGTTCCGGACAGTACTACGAGCAGTACTTC. Encoded protein: CASSSRSGQYYEQYF. The chain carries TRBV11-2 and TRBJ2-7, with D maybe TRBD1 (6 bases). Germline CDR1 SGHAT, CDR2 FQNNGV. This CDR3 comprises 15 residues. V shed 4 bases and J shed 3 bases, with 16 bases lying between them. The entire variable domain, with the rest obtained from reference TRBV11-2 and TRBJ2-7, is as follows: EAGVAQSPRYKIIEKRQSVAFWCNPISGHATLYWYQQILGQGPKLLIQFQNNGVVDDSQLPKDRFSAERLKGVDSTLKIQPAKLEDSAVYLCASSSRSGQYYEQYFGPGTRLTVT.